This passage covers 10 T cell receptor beta chains from one sample sequenced in a study of T cells in Graves' hyperthyroidism and ophthalmopathy. The TCR beta CDR3 regions underwent amplification using RNA transcripts as the source. Carried out on the TCR CDR3, a first-round RT-PCR used the HTBI primer set. Via MiXCR, TCRdb re-called the multiplex PCR reads, giving one row per CDR3 protein. In the table there are 350,000 or so distinct CDR3 sequences, about a sixth of which are singletons. The sample taken for sequencing was blood. These receptors originate from a woman aged 40 to 50 with Graves' ophthalmopathy.

This clonotype was counted many times. The V and J genes are TRBV5-5 and TRBJ1-6, with a possible D match to TRBD1 (6 bases). The germline V gene encodes CDR1 SGHKS and CDR2 YYEKEE (reference sequence). The CDR3 is made up of 14 amino acids. V lost 0 bases, J lost 14 bases, and 15 bases lay in between. The CDR3, as DNA: TGTGCCAGCAGCTTGGAAGGGGGAGAAGAAACCCTCCACTTT. Translation gives CASSLEGGEETLHF.

This clonotype was counted at least ten times. The genes are TRBV20-1 and TRBJ1-1; unclear D gene. Trimming took 3 bases from V and 1 from J, leaving 9 bases between them. In germline, CDR1 is DFQATT, CDR2 SNEGSKA (reference sequence). The CDR3 contains 13 residues. In DNA, the CDR3 is TGCAGTGCTAGGAAGTGGGGGAACACTGAAGCTTTCTTT. The encoded protein is CSARKWGNTEAFF.

The table lists this clonotype with a few counts. The rearrangement joins TRBV6-5 to TRBJ2-5; 8 bases map to TRBD2. Trimming cost V 7 bases and J 4 bases; bases outside gene matches: 8. The CDR3 loop spans 14 amino acids. Per germline, CDR1 MNHEY and CDR2 SVGAGI. The CDR3 protein is CASNLAGRGETQYF. DNA for the CDR3: TGTGCCAGCAATTTAGCGGGAAGGGGAGAGACCCAGTACTTC.

Many counts were recorded for this clonotype. This chain uses TRBV19 with TRBJ2-7; 8 nucleotides match TRBD1. CDR1 LNHDA and CDR2 SQIVND come from the germline V gene (reference sequence). Trimming cost V 5 bases and J 5 bases; bases outside gene matches: 8. This CDR3 has 14 residues. CDR3 loop: CASSRRGQGHEQYF. The CDR3 nucleotides read TGTGCCAGTAGTCGCCGAGGACAGGGCCACGAGCAGTACTTC.

This clonotype was found many times. The chain carries TRBV20-1 and TRBJ2-7, with D tentatively TRBD2 (6 bases). The CDR3 has 15 amino acids. The germline CDR1 and CDR2 sequences are DFQATT and SNEGSKA (reference sequence). Trimming left V 1 base short and J 1 base short, with 14 bases between. This chain's CDR3 is CSARGAAGRSYEQYF. As DNA, the CDR3 is TGCAGTGCTAGAGGTGCTGCGGGACGGTCCTACGAGCAGTACTTC.

This clonotype was observed many times. The rearrangement uses TRBV29-1 and TRBJ2-7, with D uncertain. The V gene's germline CDR1 is SQVTM and CDR2 ANQGSEA. Trimming stripped 4 bases from V and 2 bases from J, with 12 bases between. The CDR3 runs to 13 residues. CDR3 in amino acids: CSVVETPTYEQYF. The CDR3 coding sequence is TGCAGCGTTGTGGAGACTCCCACCTACGAGCAGTACTTC.

This clonotype was counted at least ten times. The chain has TRBV28 and TRBJ1-1, with 7 bases lining up with TRBD1. The germline CDR1 and CDR2 sequences are MDHEN and SYDVKM. The CDR3 contains 13 residues. J gave up 6 bases and V 2 bases, and 3 bases lay outside the gene matches. The CDR3 here is CASSLVGTAEAFF. Written as DNA, the CDR3 is TGTGCCAGCAGTTTAGTTGGGACAGCTGAAGCTTTCTTT.

This clonotype was found a few times. The rearrangement links TRBV6-1 to TRBJ2-5; the match to TRBD2 covers 7 bases. Germline CDR1 is MNHNS and CDR2 is SASEGT. The CDR3 covers 14 residues. V lost 10 bases to trimming and J lost 4 bases; unmatched junction nucleotides: 12. The CDR3: CAKAILGGRETQYF. CDR3 nucleotides: TGTGCCAAGGCGATTCTGGGAGGGAGAGAGACCCAGTACTTC.

The sample holds many counts of this clonotype. V gene TRBV10-3 combines with J gene TRBJ1-1; 7 positions agree with TRBD1. Per germline, CDR1 ENHRY and CDR2 SYGVKD. V trimming: 3 bases; J trimming: 6 bases; junction bases outside the gene matches: 10. The CDR3 is 15 residues long. The CDR3 loop reads CAISELTGLLAEAFF. As DNA, the CDR3 is TGTGCCATCAGTGAACTGACAGGGCTTTTGGCTGAAGCTTTCTTT.

Many counts were recorded for this clonotype. The chain couples TRBV28 to TRBJ2-7; D remains ambiguous. V gave up 5 bases and J gave up 5 bases, with 16 bases separating them. CDR3 length equals 14 residues. From germline, CDR1 is MDHEN and CDR2 SYDVKM. The CDR3: CASSPLDPRHEQYF. For the CDR3, the DNA is TGTGCCAGCAGTCCCCTCGACCCGAGACACGAGCAGTACTTC.